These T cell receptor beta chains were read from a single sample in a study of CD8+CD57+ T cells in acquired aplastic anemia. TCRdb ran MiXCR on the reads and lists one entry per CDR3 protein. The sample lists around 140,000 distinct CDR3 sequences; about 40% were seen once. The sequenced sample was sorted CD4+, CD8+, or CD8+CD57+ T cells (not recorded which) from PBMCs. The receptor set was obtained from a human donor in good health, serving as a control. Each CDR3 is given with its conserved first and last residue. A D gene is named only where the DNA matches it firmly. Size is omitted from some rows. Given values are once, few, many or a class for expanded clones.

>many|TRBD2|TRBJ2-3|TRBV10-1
TGCGCCAGCAGTGAGGGGGCCCTAGCGGGGGGGCTCAACACAGATACGCAGTATTTT
CASSEGALAGGLNTDTQYF
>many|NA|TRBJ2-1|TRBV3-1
TGTGCCAGCAGCCAAGTCTGGGGACATCATGGGCATGAGCAGTTCTTC
CASSQVWGHHGHEQFF
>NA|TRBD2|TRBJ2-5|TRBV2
TGTGCCAGCAGTGACGCTAGCGGGGTGGAGACCCAGTACTTC
CASSDASGVETQYF
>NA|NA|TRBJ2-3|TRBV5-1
TGCGCCAGCAGCTTGGAGGCAGGGAGCGCAGATACGCAGTATTTT
CASSLEAGSADTQYF
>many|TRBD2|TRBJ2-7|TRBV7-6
TGTGCCAGCAGCCGACTAGCGGGAGGGAGCTCCTACGAGCAGTACTTC
CASSRLAGGSSYEQYF
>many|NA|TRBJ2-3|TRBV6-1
TGTGCCAGCAGTGCGGCCGGGACCAACTTCTCCCCAGATACGCAGTATTTT
CASSAAGTNFSPDTQYF
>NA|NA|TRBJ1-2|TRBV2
TGTGCCAGCAGTGCCTGGCGAGGCTACACCTTC
CASSAWRGYTF
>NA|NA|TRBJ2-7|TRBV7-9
TGTGCCAGCAGCTTCTCATGGGGCGAGCAGTACTTC
CASSFSWGEQYF
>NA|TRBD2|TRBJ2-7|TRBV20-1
TGCAGTGCCAAGACTAGCGGGAGACCTTCCTGCGAGCAGTACTTC
CSAKTSGRPSCEQYF
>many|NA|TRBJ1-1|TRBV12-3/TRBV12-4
TGTGCCAGCAGCAGGAATGGGGAAGCTTTCTTT
CASSRNGEAFF